This T cell receptor (beta chain) comes out of a study of blood T cell repertoires in COVID-19. About the study: The samples span acute and convalescent COVID-19 from the United States, Italy and Spain. T cells, B-cell-depleted T cells, or PBMCs supplied cDNA or gDNA.

This CDR3 region has 16 residues. Germline lookup yields CDR1 LNHNV and CDR2 YYDKDF (reference sequence). Trimming shortened V by 1 base and J by 0 bases, and 13 bases separated the two germline ends. In terms of age and location, participants ranged from roughly 18 to 100 years and lived in about 25 US areas. In the authors' workflow: Estimates of nucleated cell counts were drawn from the amplification of reference gene primers. This table comes from immunoSEQ multiplex PCR, and its TCRdb copy is limited to in-frame clones, with some not included. That table supplies the V and J calls and clone size; D and trimming were determined from the DNA. The top ten hold approximately 4.7% of the sample, which has about 320,000 clones, roughly 89% seen once.

The origin of this receptor is a man aged 55 to 69 who had recovered from COVID-19. The specimen sequenced was PBMCs or T cells enriched from blood (not recorded which). This chain connects TRBV15 to TRBJ2-7; possibly TRBD1 for D (6 bases). CDR3 residues: CATSRGRGDYSYEQYF. The CDR3 bases are TGTGCCACCAGCAGAGGCAGGGGCGACTACTCCTACGAGCAGTACTTC.